This T cell receptor beta chain was identified in a study of T cells in Graves' hyperthyroidism and ophthalmopathy. On the study more broadly: Any treatment followed the collection of peripheral blood at initial diagnosis.

RNA transcripts yielded amplified TCR beta CDR3 regions. The study used the HTBI primer set for a first-round RT-PCR of the TCR CDR3. TCRdb itself ran the multiplex PCR reads through MiXCR, one entry per CDR3 protein. The data contain about 840,000 distinct CDR3 sequences, roughly 40% of them seen just once; the ten biggest clones take up around 9.3%. This clonotype was observed a few times. As yet, its antigen is unknown. General study points: Most expanded thyroid clonotypes above 0.001 also appeared in blood.

The V gene's germline CDR1 is SGDLS and CDR2 YYNGEE. The CDR3 runs 14 residues. Trimming took 2 bases from V and 4 from J, leaving 12 bases between them. Exclusion followed for patients with uncontrolled infection, other autoimmune disease, pregnancy or lactation. The clonotype comes from a man younger than 35 with Graves' hyperthyroidism. Sequenced sample: blood. The chain employs TRBV9 and TRBJ2-5; D may be TRBD2 (6 bases). CDR3 nucleotide sequence: TGTGCCAGCAGCGTGGGGACTCTCCCAGAGACCCAGTACTTC. It translates to CASSVGTLPETQYF.